Listed below are T cell receptor beta chains from one sample, sequenced in a study of blood T cell repertoires in COVID-19. Repertoires were generated with immunoSEQ multiplex PCR, while TCRdb's copy carries only in-frame clones and drops some. Of fewer than 350,000 clones listed, about nine tenths are singletons. Sequencing was done on a sample of PBMCs or T cells enriched from blood (not recorded which). The receptors here all came from a middle-aged woman who had recovered from COVID-19. Both conserved end residues are part of each CDR3. D genes are given only for firm matches. Rows may omit the clone size; those that give it use once, few, many or a size class.

d_call	v_call	j_call	clone_size	cdr3_aa	cdr3_nt
TRBD2	TRBV4-1	TRBJ2-7	NA	CASSQEGTSTHEQYF	TGCGCCAGCAGCCAAGAGGGGACTAGTACCCACGAGCAGTACTTC
NA	TRBV5-6	TRBJ2-3	NA	CASSQNTDTQYF	TGTGCCAGCAGTCAGAACACAGATACGCAGTATTTT
NA	TRBV7-6	TRBJ2-2	once	CASSLVPRESGELFF	TGTGCCAGCAGCTTAGTCCCCAGGGAATCCGGGGAGCTGTTTTTT
TRBD1	TRBV7-2	TRBJ2-2	NA	CASCWDRASTGELFF	TGTGCCAGCTGCTGGGACAGGGCGAGCACCGGGGAGCTGTTTTTT
TRBD1	TRBV6-4	TRBJ2-7	NA	CASTPQDRKSYEQYF	TGTGCCAGCACTCCGCAGGACAGGAAGAGCTACGAGCAGTACTTC
NA	TRBV7-4	TRBJ2-2	NA	CASSLRQSNTGELFF	TGTGCCAGCAGCTTAAGACAGTCGAACACCGGGGAGCTGTTTTTT
NA	TRBV2	TRBJ2-2	NA	CASSAGPGELFF	TGTGCCAGCAGTGCTGGGCCAGGGGAGCTGTTTTTT
TRBD1	TRBV2	TRBJ1-2	NA	CASSGQGFYGYTF	TGTGCCAGCAGCGGACAGGGCTTCTATGGCTACACCTTC
TRBD1	TRBV18	TRBJ1-6	NA	CASSPTGGDSPLHF	TGTGCCAGCTCACCAACAGGGGGCGATTCACCCCTCCACTTT
NA	TRBV6-1	TRBJ2-7	NA	CASSESRIPSYEQYF	TGTGCCAGCAGTGAGTCGCGAATTCCCTCCTACGAGCAGTACTTC
TRBD1	TRBV29-1	TRBJ1-2	NA	CSVEVDSKGASYFNYGYTF	TGCAGCGTTGAAGTAGATTCGAAGGGGGCGTCTTACTTTAACTATGGCTACACCTTC
TRBD1	TRBV5-8	TRBJ2-5	NA	CASSLGRTGGRETQYF	TGTGCCAGCAGCTTGGGAAGGACAGGGGGTCGAGAGACCCAGTACTTC
TRBD2	TRBV5-1	TRBJ2-2	NA	CATEPGLNTGELFF	TGCGCCACCGAACCGGGACTAAACACCGGGGAGCTGTTTTTT
NA	TRBV20-1	TRBJ1-1	NA	CSARNGGEAFF	TGCAGTGCTAGGAACGGTGGTGAAGCTTTCTTT
TRBD2	TRBV30	TRBJ2-7	NA	CAWSREGDSEQYF	TGTGCCTGGTCCCGGGAGGGAGACTCCGAGCAGTACTTC
NA	TRBV29-1	TRBJ1-1	NA	CSVEEQVNTEAFF	TGCAGCGTTGAAGAACAGGTTAACACTGAAGCTTTCTTT
NA	TRBV9	TRBJ2-4	NA	CASSVLGKGDIQYF	TGTGCCAGCAGCGTTTTAGGGAAGGGGGACATTCAGTACTTC
TRBD1	TRBV5-1	TRBJ1-3	NA	CASSLGTASGNTIYF	TGCGCCAGCAGTTTAGGGACAGCCTCTGGAAACACCATATATTTT
NA	TRBV3-1/TRBV3-2	TRBJ1-1	NA	CASSPRRMNTEAFF	TGTGCCAGCAGTCCCCGGCGGATGAACACTGAAGCTTTCTTT
TRBD1	TRBV18	TRBJ1-5	once	CASSPSGQNNQPQHF	TGTGCCAGCTCACCATCGGGACAGAACAATCAGCCCCAGCATTTT
TRBD1	TRBV11-1	TRBJ1-2	NA	CASSPDRGPGYTF	TGTGCCAGCAGCCCGGACAGGGGTCCTGGCTACACCTTC
NA	TRBV30	TRBJ2-6	NA	CAWSADSGANVLTF	TGTGCCTGGAGCGCGGACTCTGGGGCCAACGTCCTGACTTTC
NA	TRBV27	TRBJ1-6	NA	CASGGRNSPLHF	TGTGCCAGCGGAGGGAGGAATTCACCCCTCCACTTT
TRBD2	TRBV28	TRBJ2-2	NA	CASSLPRTSGGTPNIGELFF	TGTGCCAGCAGTTTACCCCGGACTAGCGGGGGGACACCGAATATCGGGGAGCTGTTTTTT